The text below deals with one T cell receptor beta chain. V was shortened by 1 base and J by 0 bases, with 8 bases between the two germline ends. The CDR3 totals 14 residues. CDR1 and CDR2 (germline): SGHRS, YFSETQ. This sample is part of a study of technical replicates of blood from a few donors. Using immunoSEQ multiplex PCR, the repertoire was profiled, and TCRdb retains in-frame clones only, with some absent. The sample includes some 49,000 clones, 80% to 95% of them seen just once. This sequence originates from a human donor in good health. Some clones in this sample may be carry-over from other donors' samples. This chain uses TRBV5-1 with TRBJ2-7, with D possibly matching TRBD2 (5 bases). Source material: PBMCs. CDR3 loop: CASSLLGSSYEQYF. For the CDR3, the DNA is TGCGCCAGCAGCTTGCTGGGGAGCTCCTACGAGCAGTACTTC.